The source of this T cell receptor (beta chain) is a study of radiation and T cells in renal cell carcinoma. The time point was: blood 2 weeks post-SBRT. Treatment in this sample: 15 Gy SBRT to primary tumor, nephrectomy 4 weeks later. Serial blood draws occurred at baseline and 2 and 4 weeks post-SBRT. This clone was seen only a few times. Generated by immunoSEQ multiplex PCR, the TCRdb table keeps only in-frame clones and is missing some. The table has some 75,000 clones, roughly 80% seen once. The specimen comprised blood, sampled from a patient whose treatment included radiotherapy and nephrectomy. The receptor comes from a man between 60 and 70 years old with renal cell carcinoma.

This CDR3 reads CASSLYSASGRTDTQYF. CDR3 coding DNA: TGTGCCAGCAGCTTATACTCGGCTAGCGGGAGGACAGATACGCAGTATTTT. The chain joins TRBV7-9 to TRBJ2-3; 11 bases fit TRBD2. The V and J ends lost 2 bases and 3 bases, in that order; junction bases with no gene match: 7. The CDR3 extends over 17 amino acids. Germline V gene lookup returns CDR1 SEHNR and CDR2 FQNEAQ (reference sequence).